A few counts support the clone carrying this TCR beta chain. As yet, its antigen is unknown. A multiplex PCR was run with 60 Vbeta primers and 13 Jbeta primers. Produced via immunoSEQ multiplex PCR; TCRdb's table is partial and in-frame only. The sample consists of approximately 150,000 clones, 75% to 80% of them appearing once. With 0 bases clipped from V and 6 bases from J, the junction kept 5 bases outside the gene matches. The CDR3 is made up of 15 amino acids. Germline loops: CDR1 LNHNV, CDR2 YYDKDF (reference sequence). These data belong to a study of cytomegalovirus exposure and HLA in healthy donors. Study as a whole: Of all 398 donors who were genotyped, roughly 83% belonged to the Caucasian-associated ancestry cluster.

Findings and limits, study-wide: Earlier analysis looked at TCR beta V segments, and most were productive about 90% or about 30% of the time. The listing of roughly 160 TCR beta chains classed them as cytomegalovirus-associated. Under in vitro conditions, three CMV-associated chains were confirmed as specific for CMV antigens.

The chain joins TRBV15 to TRBJ2-1, with 7 nucleotides matching TRBD2. This TCR derives from a woman between 18 and 29 years old in good health and CMV-seropositive. Sample: PBMCs. CDR3 region: CATSREPTGGNEQFF. CDR3 sequence (DNA): TGTGCCACCAGCAGAGAGCCGACGGGGGGCAATGAGCAGTTCTTC. The variable domain in full, with the rest retrieved from reference TRBV15 and TRBJ2-1, is DAMVIQNPRYQVTQFGKPVTLSCSQTLNHNVMYWYQQKSSQAPKLLFHYYDKDFNNEADTPDNFQSRRPNTSFCFLDIRSPGLGDTAMYLCATSREPTGGNEQFFGPGTRLTVL.